This entry is about one TCR beta chain. What it binds is not known. This sample was taken from a study of T cells in localized non-small cell lung cancer. Regarding the study as a whole: Uninvolved adjacent lung showed peak T cell clonality, exceeding tumor. Sequence data derive from only one tumor region, so heterogeneity remains possible. Adjacent lung exhibited a median of around 60 among the 100 most abundant tumor clones.

The CDR3 has 17 amino acids. Germline loops: CDR1 SSHAT, CDR2 FNYEAQ (reference sequence). Deletions cut 5 bases from V and 4 bases from J, with 21 bases between. The protocol was immunoSEQ multiplex PCR, while the TCRdb copy is restricted to in-frame clones and leaves out a portion. Here the sample spans about 52,000 clones, around 86% being singletons. The sequence was obtained from a male donor at least 60 years old with stage III squamous cell lung carcinoma. This specimen consisted of peripheral blood, obtained before any cancer treatment. V usage is TRBV7-7 and J usage is TRBJ2-1, with D unclear. The CDR3 DNA sequence: TGTGCCAGCAGCCCCCGACCAGAAACATACGTATACAATGAGCAGTTCTTC. The encoded protein is CASSPRPETYVYNEQFF. Variable domain in full (rest from reference TRBV7-7 and TRBJ2-1): GAGVSQSPRYKVTKRGQDVTLRCDPISSHATLYWYQQALGQGPEFLTYFNYEAQPDKSGLPSDRFSAERPEGSISTLTIQRTEQRDSAMYRCASSPRPETYVYNEQFFGPGTRLTVL.